One T cell receptor (beta chain) is described in this entry. The target of this receptor is not known. Per-nucleotide qualities are absent, and no much larger clonotype sits a single base away. The sample belongs to a study of cytomegalovirus exposure and HLA in healthy donors (dated 2017 in TCRdb). At the level of the whole study: According to an earlier analysis of 587 of the donors, some 170 million T cells yielded roughly 100 million unique TCR beta sequences and 276 Gb of sequence data. A later analysis re-analyzed previously published TCR beta repertoires from about 600 donors and added high-resolution HLA genotyping to study TCR occurrence patterns. A later genetic analysis used genome-wide SNP genotypes for about 65% of the 666 donors, treating that subset as a discovery cohort. Both class I and class II loci were covered by HLA typing, at four-digit resolution. To predict cytomegalovirus infection status, the study brought together high-throughput TCR immunosequencing, statistical association of individual TCRs with disease status, and machine learning. In the later analysis, no new phenotypic data were used to find candidate immune exposures; instead, reliance was placed on TCR beta sequences and their occurrence across donors. The genetic ancestry cluster associated with self-reported Caucasian donors included 81% of the approximately 430 genotyped donors. The number of typed donors differed by locus: 629-630 for A, B, C, DRB1 and DQB1; approximately 540 for DQA1; some 590 for DPA1; and about 450 for DPB1. Donor age, sex, ethnicity and CMV serostatus were compiled alongside the repertoire data. Besides the first cohort of 550 to 750 subjects, a separate validation cohort made up of 120 different subjects was used. An early release that covered roughly 600 HLA-typed donors contained approximately 300 gigabases of sequencing data and 65 million to 100 million unique TCR sequences. To decide whether each TCR beta V gene segment behaved as functional or pseudogenic, an earlier analysis of approximately 620 of the donors relied on high-throughput TCR beta sequencing. The study was designed to test whether signatures of past pathogen exposure could be identified by cataloging public T cell receptors. The study profiled the T cell repertoires of 550 to 700 subjects by immunosequencing and related them to cytomegalovirus serostatus. Four or five DR-DQ haplotypes were handled as single units for association and clustering, since linkage in the cohort was strong. Every discovery cohort repertoire had been produced on one sequencing platform. Across around 400 genotyped donors of the cohort, an average of roughly 250,000 unique TCR beta nucleotide sequences per donor were sequenced, and roughly 18% of those sequences were non-productive.

The cohort comprised around 700 healthy bone marrow donors. At the time of sampling, all cohort members were nominally healthy, though unrecorded immune exposures were likely present. The donor was CMV seropositive and belonged to the group of more than 250 seropositive cohort members. A peripheral blood sample was collected from each donor, and TCR beta sequencing was performed on peripheral blood mononuclear cells. The Qiagen DNeasy Blood Extraction Kit was used to extract genomic DNA from the blood cell samples. The paper as a whole reports these results and caveats: Cytomegalovirus status was reported to be diagnosed by the classifier with high specificity and sensitivity in both the original and validation cohorts. In a later analysis, TCR association rates were found to vary across HLA loci, with the most associated TCRs seen for DRB1 alleles and the fewest for HLA-C alleles. Because HLA typing was missing for some donors at each locus, association tests included only the typed subset. It was suggested by the authors that the approach could potentially be generalized to other disease states and immunological phenotypes. For the cohort, immune exposure information was limited to CMV serostatus. According to a later analysis, parvovirus B19, influenza, CMV and Epstein-Barr virus appeared linked to several top co-occurrence clusters. Strong co-occurrence of HLA alleles, especially DR and DQ, made assigning TCR associations to individual alleles difficult. An earlier analysis of some 590 of the donors showed that most TCR beta V segments appeared in productive rearrangements either about 87% or about 30% of the time, which broadly matched IMGT annotations. A total of roughly 160 TCR beta chains were listed by the study as associated with cytomegalovirus. A cluster of highly shared sequence variants was judged likely to represent a technical artifact of the sequencing pipeline. In a later analysis, HLA-associated TCR beta chains showed more clonal expansion and lower generation probabilities than non-associated chains that were equally common. Across donors, most TCR sequences were observed very rarely, whereas some public TCRs were present in many individuals. In a later analysis, about 17,000 TCR beta sequences were associated with specific HLA alleles at a false discovery rate of 0.05. Correlated functional status among segregating V segments might reflect linkage disequilibrium, but an unknown experimental factor could not be ruled out. According to a later genetic analysis, donors in an Asian-associated ancestry cluster had fewer N-insertions in productive TCRs than the approximately 650-donor mean. A further reported finding was that TCR beta sequences accurately predicted the HLA-A and HLA-B alleles for most subjects in the first cohort. Roughly uniform sequencing depth across donors was assumed in presence/absence analyses, although this assumption may not hold. Because counts were too low, about 18 rarely observed V segments, including chromosome 9 orphons, were excluded from the earlier analysis of some 540 of the donors. This cohort had only TCR beta chains sequenced, and the lack of alpha or paired-chain data limited which features could be detected. Three of the identified cytomegalovirus-associated TCR beta chains were confirmed in vitro to be specific for cytomegalovirus antigens. An association between a missense DCLRE1C variant and V-gene and J-gene trimming of TCR beta chains was found in a later genetic analysis and replicated in an independent cohort. Most CMV-associated TCR beta chains appeared to be HLA-restricted in a later analysis, and the HLA associations seemed to be driven largely by CMV exposure.

The library was obtained by the immunoSEQ multiplex PCR assay. For the multiplex PCR, a mixture combining 60 forward primers for TCR Vbeta segments and 13 reverse primers for TCR Jbeta segments was used. The CDR3 region of rearranged TCR beta genes was amplified from genomic DNA with a multiplex PCR assay. On the Illumina HiSeq System, the amplified TCR beta libraries were sequenced as 87-base-pair reads. Concerning the study's data processing: In a later analysis, tens of millions of unique TCR beta chains were counted across the roughly 700 repertoires, and around 10 million of these chains were shared by at least two donors. A nearest-neighbor algorithm error-corrected the raw reads and collapsed the reads into unique sequences, merging closely related sequences to remove PCR and sequencing errors. CDR3 sequences were aligned to IMGT reference sequences to assign V, D and J gene segments. For a sequence to be retained, at least a six-nucleotide match to both a V gene segment and a J gene segment was required. Rearrangements were classified as productive when the CDR3 lacked stop codons and remained in frame with V and J, and all other rearrangements were classified as non-productive. CDR3 was defined according to IMGT convention as the region running from the second conserved V-encoded cysteine to the conserved J-encoded phenylalanine. The earlier analysis of some 540 of the donors excluded any sequence lacking an unambiguous match to a single V gene segment. In an earlier analysis of some 590 of the donors, a V segment was called functional when productive rearrangements were above 56.7%, and segregating when the standard deviation between donors exceeded 5%. To diagnose cytomegalovirus status from the catalog of TCR beta chain sequences, a statistical classification framework was built. In a later analysis, TCR nucleotide sequences were compared against IMGT/GENE-DB human TR gene sequences so that V and J genes could be assigned. Using the TCRdist pipeline, a later analysis assigned CDR3 sequences along with most-parsimonious VDJ recombination scenarios. A later analysis defined each TCR beta chain by its CDR3 amino acid sequence plus V-gene family, and excluded reads lacking a unique V-gene family. A later analysis removed several hundred highly shared, low-generation-probability nucleotide sequences to deal with suspected cross-contamination and a sequencing artifact. In a later analysis, a clonal expansion index was calculated for each public chain from normalized within-repertoire ranks of inferred template counts. A later analysis computed generation probabilities with a VDJ recombination model fitted to out-of-frame rearrangements, and checked the results against IGoR. A later analysis scored TCR-TCR, TCR-HLA and TCR-CMV co-occurrence with hypergeometric tests, applying a repertoire-size bias correction to TCR pairs. False discovery rates were estimated in a later analysis by permuting HLA or CMV assignments 20 times. In a later analysis, co-occurring TCRs were grouped using DBSCAN, with TCRdist sequence similarity added in when clustering inside HLA-allele-positive subsets. Repertoires with fewer than 30,000 or more than 120,000 public chains were left out of co-occurrence clustering, as were roughly five repertoires with anomalous nucleotide sharing. The clones in this table, taken by TCRdb from immuneACCESS, are in-frame only. Not every clone is retained; where verified, under half of the shortfall comes from an unresolved V gene, and the cause of the rest is unknown. D and trimming come from the DNA, and the V and J calls and clone size come from that table. The sample table lists about 110,000 clones, 74% of them with a count of one. The top ten clonotypes cover 2% to 3% of the sample.

The clonotype was recovered from a man aged 50-60 years in good health and CMV-seropositive. Sequences were obtained from PBMCs.

The DNA sequence is as follows: TGTGCCAGTAGTATCGGTTCCAGCGGGAGCACTGAAGCTTTCTTT. Its product reads: CASSIGSSGSTEAFF. The sequence links TRBV19 to TRBJ1-1; no D gene call is confident. The germline V gene (reference sequence) specifies LNHDA as CDR1 and SQIVND as CDR2. V is shortened by 3 bases, J by 4 bases, and the region joining them spans 15 bases. Taken from cysteine to phenylalanine, the CDR3 has 15 residues. Solely the CDR3 DNA is kept, with 45 bases framed from the first base.